This T cell receptor beta chain comes out of a study of T-cell reconstitution after alpha-beta-depleted transplantation in children. This clonotype was seen repeatedly, ten times or more. Per the germline V gene, CDR1 is MDHEN and CDR2 is SYDVKM. This CDR3 is 15 amino acids long. V lost 3 bases and J 1 base, leaving 11 bases between the germline ends. It was with unique molecular identifiers that the TCRbeta library was prepared. MiXCR was run by TCRdb on the PCR reads, yielding one entry per CDR3 protein. Counted here are 260,000 or so distinct CDR3 sequences, about 12% occurring once; the ten biggest clones make up over 2.5%.

This chain connects TRBV28 to TRBJ2-3; D tentatively fits TRBD1 or TRBD2 (6 bases each). The origin of this receptor is a human donor who donated a stem cell graft to a child with acute lymphoblastic leukemia. The source material was PBMCs from the stem cell graft donor, sampled from the stem cell graft. CDR3 DNA sequence: TGTGCCAGCAGTTTCCGGGGGCTGGGCACAGATACGCAGTATTTT. It is translated as CASSFRGLGTDTQYF.